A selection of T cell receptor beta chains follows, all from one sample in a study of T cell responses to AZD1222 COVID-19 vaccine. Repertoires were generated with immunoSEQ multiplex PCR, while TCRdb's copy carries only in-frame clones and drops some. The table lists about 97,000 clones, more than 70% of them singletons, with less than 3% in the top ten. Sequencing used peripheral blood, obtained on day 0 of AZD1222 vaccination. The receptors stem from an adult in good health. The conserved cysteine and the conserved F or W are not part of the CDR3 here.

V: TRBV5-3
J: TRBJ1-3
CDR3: ARSPRTGGSSGNTIY

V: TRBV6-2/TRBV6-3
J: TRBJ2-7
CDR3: ASSPTSSGGAYEQY

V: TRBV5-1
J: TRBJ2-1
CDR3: ASSLSGGAEQF

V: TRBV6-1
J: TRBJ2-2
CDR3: ASSEAGRVHTGELF

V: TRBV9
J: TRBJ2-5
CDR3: ASSASGGDQETQY

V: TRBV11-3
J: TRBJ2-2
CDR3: ASSKGREELF

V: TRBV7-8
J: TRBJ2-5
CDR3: ASSLGVFGDRDEETQY

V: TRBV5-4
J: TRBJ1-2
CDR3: ASSSATALRARYGYT

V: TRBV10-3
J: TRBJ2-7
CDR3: AISPGSGGVYEQY

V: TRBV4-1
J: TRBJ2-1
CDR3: ASSQFASGGVNEQF

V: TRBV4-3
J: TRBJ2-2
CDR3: ASSPGSPLDTGELF

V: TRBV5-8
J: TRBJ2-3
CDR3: ASSLDNRLRTDTQY

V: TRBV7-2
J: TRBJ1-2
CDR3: ASSSSQGENYGYT

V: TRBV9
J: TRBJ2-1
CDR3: ASSASTSYNEQF

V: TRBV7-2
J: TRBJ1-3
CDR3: ASSLGQAGNTIY

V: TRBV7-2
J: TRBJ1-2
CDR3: ASSSGTQANYGYT

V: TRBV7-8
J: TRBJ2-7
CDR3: ASSLAPSNYYEQY

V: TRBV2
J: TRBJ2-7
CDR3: ASSQQGNNEQY

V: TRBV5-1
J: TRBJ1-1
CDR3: ASSLDQNTEAF

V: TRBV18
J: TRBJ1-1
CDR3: ASSTPVTRGQNTEAF

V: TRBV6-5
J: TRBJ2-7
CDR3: ATDPGTGAYEQY

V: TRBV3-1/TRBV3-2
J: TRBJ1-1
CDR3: ASSQPAGRGTEAF

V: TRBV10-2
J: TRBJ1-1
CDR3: ASSVGGPNTEAF

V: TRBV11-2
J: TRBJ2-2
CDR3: ASSFQGAWTGELF

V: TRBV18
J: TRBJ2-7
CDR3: ASSSDRGKNEQY

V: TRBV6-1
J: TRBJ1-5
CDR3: ASSGTGSRRPQH

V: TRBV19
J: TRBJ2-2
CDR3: ASSPHRGTGELF

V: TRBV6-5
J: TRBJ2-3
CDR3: ASSYPADTQY

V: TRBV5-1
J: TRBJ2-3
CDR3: ASSLKVGPDTQY

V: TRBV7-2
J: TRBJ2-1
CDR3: ASSPGLGGLEDEQF

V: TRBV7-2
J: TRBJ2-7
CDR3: ASSPRTGGAEQY

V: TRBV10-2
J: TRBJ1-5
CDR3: ASRPTGGGQPQH

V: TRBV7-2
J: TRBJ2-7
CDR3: ASSFKQGSEQY

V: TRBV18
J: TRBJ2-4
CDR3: ASSPTTGKNIQY

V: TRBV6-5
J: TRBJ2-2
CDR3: ASSPGVSDTGELF

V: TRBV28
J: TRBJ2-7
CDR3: ASSEAGDEQY

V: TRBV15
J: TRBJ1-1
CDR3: ATSSGGALRTEAF

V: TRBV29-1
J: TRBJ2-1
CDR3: SVDLGQGQQF

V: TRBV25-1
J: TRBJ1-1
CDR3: ASSEYGRAGRNTEAF

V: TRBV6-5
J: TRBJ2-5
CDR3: ASSSLRRVQY

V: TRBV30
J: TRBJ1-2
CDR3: AWTLGGGGYT